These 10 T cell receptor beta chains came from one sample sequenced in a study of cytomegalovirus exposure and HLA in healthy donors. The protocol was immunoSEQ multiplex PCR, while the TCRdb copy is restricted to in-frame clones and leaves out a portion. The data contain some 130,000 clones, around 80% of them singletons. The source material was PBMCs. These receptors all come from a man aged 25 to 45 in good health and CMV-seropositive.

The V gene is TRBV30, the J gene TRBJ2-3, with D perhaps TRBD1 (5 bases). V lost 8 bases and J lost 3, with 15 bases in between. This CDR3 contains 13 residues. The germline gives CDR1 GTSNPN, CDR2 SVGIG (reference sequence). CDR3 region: CASHFRETDTQYF. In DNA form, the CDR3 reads TGTGCCAGCCACTTCAGGGAAACAGATACGCAGTATTTT.

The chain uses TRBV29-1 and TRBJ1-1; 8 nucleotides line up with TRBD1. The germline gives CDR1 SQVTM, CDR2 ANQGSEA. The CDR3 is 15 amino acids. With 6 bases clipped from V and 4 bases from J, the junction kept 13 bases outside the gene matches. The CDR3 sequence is CSVPNRGGMVTEAFF. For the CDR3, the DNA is TGCAGCGTACCCAACAGGGGGGGTATGGTCACTGAAGCTTTCTTT.

The CDR3 loop is CSVPGTFWDSGQETQYF. The CDR3 nucleotides read TGCAGCGTCCCCGGGACTTTCTGGGATTCAGGGCAAGAGACCCAGTACTTC. The chain uses TRBV29-1 and TRBJ2-5, with D tentatively TRBD2 (6 bases). The CDR3 length is 17 residues. V lost 6 bases, J lost 2 bases, and 25 bases lay in between. Germline-derived CDR1 and CDR2 are SQVTM and ANQGSEA.

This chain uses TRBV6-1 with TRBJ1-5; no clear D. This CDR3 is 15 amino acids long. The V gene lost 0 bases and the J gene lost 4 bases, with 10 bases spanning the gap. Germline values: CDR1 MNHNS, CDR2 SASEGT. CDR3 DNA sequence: TGTGCCAGCAGTGAAGCCAGTCGGGGAAATCAGCCCCAGCATTTT. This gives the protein CASSEASRGNQPQHF.

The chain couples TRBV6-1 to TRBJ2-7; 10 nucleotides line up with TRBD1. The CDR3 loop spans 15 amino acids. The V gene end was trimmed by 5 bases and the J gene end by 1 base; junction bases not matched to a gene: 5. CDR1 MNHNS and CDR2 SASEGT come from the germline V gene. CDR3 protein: CASSKTGGGSYEQYF. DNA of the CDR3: TGTGCCAGCAGTAAGACAGGGGGCGGTTCCTACGAGCAGTACTTC.

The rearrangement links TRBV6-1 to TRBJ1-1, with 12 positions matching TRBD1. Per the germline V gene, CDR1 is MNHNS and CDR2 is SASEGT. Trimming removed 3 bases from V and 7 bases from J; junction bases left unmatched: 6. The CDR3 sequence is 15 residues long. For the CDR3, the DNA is TGTGCCAGCAGTGACGCGGGACAGGGGGCATTTGAAGCTTTCTTT. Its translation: CASSDAGQGAFEAFF.

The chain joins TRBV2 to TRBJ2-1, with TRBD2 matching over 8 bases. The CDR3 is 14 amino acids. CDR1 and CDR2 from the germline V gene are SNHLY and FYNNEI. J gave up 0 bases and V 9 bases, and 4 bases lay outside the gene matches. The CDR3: CASSGTLSYNEQFF. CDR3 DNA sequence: TGTGCCAGTAGCGGGACGCTCTCCTACAATGAGCAGTTCTTC.

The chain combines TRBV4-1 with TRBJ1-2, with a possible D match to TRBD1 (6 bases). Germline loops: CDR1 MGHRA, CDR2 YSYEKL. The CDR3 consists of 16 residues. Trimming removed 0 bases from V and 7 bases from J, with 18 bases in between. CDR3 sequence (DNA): TGCGCCAGCAGCCAAGACTGGACAGCCCTTGGAAGTGGCTACACCTTC. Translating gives CASSQDWTALGSGYTF.

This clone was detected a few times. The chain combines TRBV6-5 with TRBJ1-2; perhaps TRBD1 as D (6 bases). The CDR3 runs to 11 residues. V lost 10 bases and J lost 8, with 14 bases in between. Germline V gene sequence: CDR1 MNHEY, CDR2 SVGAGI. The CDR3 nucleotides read TGTGCCATCGGGACATTAGGAGGCTACACCTTC. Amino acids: CAIGTLGGYTF.

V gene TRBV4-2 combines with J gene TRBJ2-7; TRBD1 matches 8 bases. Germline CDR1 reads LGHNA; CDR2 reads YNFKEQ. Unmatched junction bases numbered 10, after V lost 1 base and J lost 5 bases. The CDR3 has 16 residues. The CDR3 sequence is CASSQAGRTGKDEQYF. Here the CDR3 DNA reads TGTGCCAGCAGCCAAGCTGGAAGGACAGGGAAGGACGAGCAGTACTTC.